The 24 T cell receptor beta chains below come from one sample, sequenced in a study of OX40 agonist ivuxolimab in advanced cancers. Only in-frame clones appear in the TCRdb table, and some are missing; sequencing was by immunoSEQ multiplex PCR. The sample has 51,000 or so clones, 75% to 90% seen once. Sequences were derived from CD4+ or CD8+ T cells sorted from blood, sampled in a trial of the OX40 agonist ivuxolimab. The receptors were sampled from an adult with an advanced solid tumor such as melanoma, head and neck, liver or kidney cancer.

The V call is TRBV6-5, the J call TRBJ2-3, with 7 bases identical to TRBD2. The V segment lost 4 bases and the J segment 1 base; nucleotides outside the gene matches: 2. The V gene's germline CDR1 is MNHEY and CDR2 SVGAGI. CDR3 length equals 14 residues. CDR3 bases: TGTGCCAGCAGTTGGGCGGGGGGCACAGATACGCAGTATTTT. As protein: CASSWAGGTDTQYF.

The rearrangement joins TRBV7-6 to TRBJ1-1, with TRBD1 as a possible D gene (5 bases). This CDR3 has 15 residues. Germline V gives CDR1 SGHVS, CDR2 FNYEAQ. Trimming shortened V by 0 bases and J by 2 bases, and 10 bases separated the two germline ends. The CDR3 sequence is CASSLAGAANTEAFF. The DNA for the CDR3 is TGTGCCAGCAGCTTAGCCGGGGCGGCCAACACTGAAGCTTTCTTT.

Turning to this clone: The sample contains more than one DNA sequence encoding this CDR3. The chain is built from TRBV6-1 and TRBJ2-3; 14 nucleotides match TRBD2. Germline-derived CDR1 and CDR2 are MNHNS and SASEGT. The CDR3 is 15 residues long. Trimming took 4 bases from V and 4 from J; bases not matched to a gene: 1. The CDR3 region is CASSGLAGGPDTQYF. The CDR3, as DNA: TGTGCCAGCAGTGGACTAGCGGGGGGGCCAGATACGCAGTATTTT.

The chain carries TRBV30 and TRBJ2-7; D gene uncertain. The germline V gene encodes CDR1 GTSNPN and CDR2 SVGIG (reference sequence). Trimming took 2 bases from V and 3 from J, leaving 11 bases between them. The CDR3 runs 13 residues. As DNA, the CDR3 is TGTGCCTGGAGTTTTTGGGGTGGCTACGAGCAGTACTTC. It codes for CAWSFWGGYEQYF.

For the CDR3, the DNA is TGTGCCAGTAGTATTGGGGGCGCAGGCACAGATACGCAGTATTTT. Its translation is CASSIGGAGTDTQYF. The chain joins TRBV19 to TRBJ2-3; TRBD1 is a possible D gene (6 bases). The germline V gene has CDR1 LNHDA and CDR2 SQIVND (reference sequence). Trimming stripped 3 bases from V and 1 base from J, with 11 bases between. This CDR3 has 15 residues.

This chain joins TRBV19 and TRBJ2-5; TRBD1 agrees at 9 bases. From germline, CDR1 is LNHDA and CDR2 SQIVND (reference sequence). This CDR3 comprises 14 residues. V shed 7 bases, J shed 5 bases, and the junction held 8 bases outside the gene matches. The CDR3 region has the DNA TGTGCCAGTACCATAACAGGGGGCGGGGAGACCCAGTACTTC. This gives the protein CASTITGGGETQYF.

The chain has TRBV5-6 and TRBJ1-1, with D possibly TRBD1 on 6 matching bases. The germline gives CDR1 SGHDT, CDR2 YYEEEE. The V end lost 0 bases, the J end lost 0 bases, and 9 bases lay between the germline ends. The CDR3 extends over 15 amino acids. CDR3 loop: CASSLGGDMNTEAFF. The CDR3 DNA reads as TGTGCCAGCAGCTTGGGTGGGGACATGAACACTGAAGCTTTCTTT. The complete variable domain, with remaining parts taken from reference TRBV5-6 and TRBJ1-1, reads DAGVTQSPTHLIKTRGQQVTLRCSPKSGHDTVSWYQQALGQGPQFIFQYYEEEERQRGNFPDRFSGHQFPNYSSELNVNALLLGDSALYLCASSLGGDMNTEAFFGQGTRLTVV.

This clone was picked up one time. The V call is TRBV11-2, the J call TRBJ1-6; D gene ambiguous. Germline values: CDR1 SGHAT, CDR2 FQNNGV. The V gene lost 5 bases and the J gene lost 5 bases, with 10 bases spanning the gap. The CDR3 runs to 14 residues. DNA for the CDR3: TGTGCCAGCAGCAGCCGGGGAAATAATTCACCCCTCCACTTT. The encoded protein is CASSSRGNNSPLHF.

The V call is TRBV30, the J call TRBJ1-4; D remains unclear. The length of the CDR3 is 11 residues. V gave up 4 bases and J gave up 8 bases, with 8 bases separating them. CDR1 and CDR2 (germline): GTSNPN, SVGIG (reference sequence). The CDR3 sequence: CAWTLGEKLFF. The CDR3 nucleotides are TGTGCCTGGACACTTGGGGAAAAACTGTTTTTT.

The V gene is TRBV6-7, the J gene TRBJ1-3, with D perhaps TRBD1 (5 bases). TRBV6-7 falls under the ORF class, with uncertain function. Between the trimmed V and J ends, which lost 6 bases and 1 base, there was a span of 16 bases. There are 16 residues in the CDR3. For the CDR3, the DNA is TGTGCCAGCAGGCCAAATGGGGGAGGTTCTGGAAACACCATATATTTT. Residues: CASRPNGGGSGNTIYF.

The chain employs TRBV19 and TRBJ2-7; 10 bases align to TRBD1. Per the germline V gene, CDR1 is LNHDA and CDR2 is SQIVND (reference sequence). V lost 5 bases and J lost 4; bases outside the gene matches: 2. This CDR3 region has 13 residues. In DNA form, the CDR3 reads TGTGCCAGTAGTGGGACAGGGGCGTACGAGCAGTACTTC. Protein product: CASSGTGAYEQYF.

J is TRBJ1-1 and V is TRBV6-4, with 7 bases fitting TRBD1. The ends lost 8 bases at V and 1 base at J; junction bases unmatched: 4. Germline loops: CDR1 MRHNA, CDR2 SNTAGT. The CDR3 consists of 13 residues. The CDR3 nucleotides are TGTGCCAGCCGACAGGGAACGAACACTGAAGCTTTCTTT. Protein: CASRQGTNTEAFF.

V gene TRBV5-1 combines with J gene TRBJ2-1, with a tentative D call TRBD2 (6 bases). The CDR3 has 14 residues. CDR1 and CDR2 (germline): SGHRS, YFSETQ. The V and J ends lost 6 bases and 8 bases respectively, with 18 bases between them. CDR3 nucleotides: TGCGCCAGCACAGCCCGCGGGGTTGGAGATGAGCAGTTCTTC. Translating gives CASTARGVGDEQFF.

CDR3 region: CASSLGERPQHF. CDR3 nucleotide sequence: TGTGCCAGCAGCTTAGGAGAACGGCCCCAGCATTTT. The gene calls are TRBV7-9 and TRBJ1-5; D remains unclear. This CDR3 spans 12 amino acids. CDR1 and CDR2 from the germline V gene are SEHNR and FQNEAQ (reference sequence). V lost 1 base and J lost 9, with 7 bases in between.

This clone was picked up one time. The chain combines TRBV5-1 with TRBJ2-1, with 10 bases lining up with TRBD1. Germline CDR1 SGHRS, CDR2 YFSETQ. Trimming at V came to 4 bases and at J to 7 bases, leaving 8 bases not matched to a gene. This CDR3 has 15 residues. CDR3: CASSDDRGRWNEQFF. The CDR3 region has the DNA TGCGCCAGCAGCGATGACAGGGGGCGATGGAATGAGCAGTTCTTC.

The chain is built from TRBV5-8 and TRBJ2-2; no clear D gene. The V end lost 2 bases, the J end lost 9 bases, and 5 bases lay between the germline ends. The germline V gene has CDR1 SGHTS and CDR2 YDEGEE. The CDR3 is made up of 11 amino acids. CDR3 DNA: TGTGCCAGCAGCTTCGGAAGGGAGCTGTTTTTT. This gives the protein CASSFGRELFF. The variable domain in full, with the rest retrieved from reference TRBV5-8 and TRBJ2-2, is EAGVTQSPTHLIKTRGQQATLRCSPISGHTSVYWYQQALGLGLQFLLWYDEGEERNRGNFPPRFSGRQFPNYSSELNVNALELEDSALYLCASSFGRELFFGEGSRLTVL.

The rearrangement uses TRBV6-5 and TRBJ1-2; D gene uncertain. The CDR3 runs to 12 residues. The V and J ends lost 9 bases and 2 bases respectively, with 10 bases between them. Looked up from germline, CDR1 is MNHEY and CDR2 is SVGAGI. DNA for the CDR3: TGTGCCAGTACTACACTGAACTATGGCTACACCTTC. This encodes CASTTLNYGYTF.

The gene calls are TRBV6-1 and TRBJ2-2; D remains ambiguous. Germline V gives CDR1 MNHNS, CDR2 SASEGT. The CDR3 runs 11 residues. Deletions cut 5 bases from V and 6 bases from J, with 4 bases between. The CDR3 spells CASSFPGELFF. CDR3 DNA: TGTGCCAGCAGTTTTCCCGGGGAGCTGTTTTTT.

This clone was observed once. The chain is built from TRBV5-1 and TRBJ1-1; tentative D call: TRBD1 (6 bases). The CDR3 sequence is 16 residues long. From germline, CDR1 is SGHRS and CDR2 YFSETQ. V lost 0 bases and J lost 6, with 18 bases in between. The CDR3 region is CASSLDNRDSGPEAFF. The DNA of the CDR3 is TGCGCCAGCAGCTTGGATAACAGGGATTCGGGCCCTGAAGCTTTCTTT.

The chain combines TRBV2 with TRBJ2-7; TRBD1 aligns across 8 bases. The CDR3 sequence is 11 residues long. The V and J ends lost 9 bases and 7 bases, in that order; junction bases with no gene match: 5. Germline CDR1 is SNHLY and CDR2 is FYNNEI. The CDR3 sequence is CASRQGREQYF. CDR3 coding DNA: TGTGCCAGTAGACAGGGGAGAGAGCAGTACTTC.

This sequence joins TRBV7-6 and TRBJ2-5; TRBD2 might be the D (5 bases). Per germline, CDR1 SGHVS and CDR2 FNYEAQ. V was trimmed by 1 base and J by 5 bases, leaving 11 bases between them. The CDR3 is 14 residues long. In nucleotides, the CDR3 is TGTGCCAGCAGCTTAGGAAGCGGCCCGGAGACCCAGTACTTC. It translates to CASSLGSGPETQYF.

The rearrangement uses TRBV7-8 and TRBJ2-1; 8 positions agree with TRBD2. Germline trimming cut 5 bases from V and 6 bases from J; bases unmatched to any gene: 6. Germline V lookup: CDR1 SGHVS, CDR2 FQNEAQ. This CDR3 has 14 amino acids. CDR3 sequence: CASSPGGGGNEQFF. CDR3 in DNA: TGTGCCAGCAGCCCCGGGGGGGGAGGCAATGAGCAGTTCTTC.

V usage is TRBV6-1 and J usage is TRBJ1-1; D is perhaps TRBD1 (5 bases). Germline V CDR1 and CDR2: MNHNS, SASEGT. The CDR3 has 15 amino acids. The V and J ends lost 5 bases and 0 bases respectively, with 13 bases between them. The CDR3 DNA sequence: TGTGCCAGCAGTTTCAATCAGGGACTGAACACTGAAGCTTTCTTT. Translating gives CASSFNQGLNTEAFF.

The chain employs TRBV7-2 and TRBJ1-2, with TRBD1 as a possible D gene (5 bases). The germline V and J ends were trimmed by 4 bases and 6 bases, with 15 bases remaining between them. Germline V gene lookup returns CDR1 SGHTA and CDR2 FQGNSA. This CDR3 comprises 14 residues. CDR3 coding DNA: TGTGCCAGCAGCTCCGGAGTGTTGGGGGATGGCTACACCTTC. It translates to CASSSGVLGDGYTF.